The entry below describes one T cell receptor beta chain. This CDR3 is built from 14 residues. Germline V gene lookup returns CDR1 LGHNA and CDR2 YSLEER. The ends were cut back, 0 bases at V and 2 bases at J, with 7 bases in the middle. Sequencing was performed with immunoSEQ multiplex PCR; in TCRdb, only in-frame clones are kept and a portion is missing. The sample has around 75,000 clones; 84% are singletons. The source of the sample is a study of control samples from healthy donors and cancer patients. Sequenced sample: blood. The TCR was taken from a man aged 45 to 65 in good health. The chain uses TRBV4-3 and TRBJ1-2; no firm D call. This CDR3 is CASSQDAGNYGYTF. Here the CDR3 DNA reads TGCGCCAGCAGCCAAGATGCGGGGAACTATGGCTACACCTTC.